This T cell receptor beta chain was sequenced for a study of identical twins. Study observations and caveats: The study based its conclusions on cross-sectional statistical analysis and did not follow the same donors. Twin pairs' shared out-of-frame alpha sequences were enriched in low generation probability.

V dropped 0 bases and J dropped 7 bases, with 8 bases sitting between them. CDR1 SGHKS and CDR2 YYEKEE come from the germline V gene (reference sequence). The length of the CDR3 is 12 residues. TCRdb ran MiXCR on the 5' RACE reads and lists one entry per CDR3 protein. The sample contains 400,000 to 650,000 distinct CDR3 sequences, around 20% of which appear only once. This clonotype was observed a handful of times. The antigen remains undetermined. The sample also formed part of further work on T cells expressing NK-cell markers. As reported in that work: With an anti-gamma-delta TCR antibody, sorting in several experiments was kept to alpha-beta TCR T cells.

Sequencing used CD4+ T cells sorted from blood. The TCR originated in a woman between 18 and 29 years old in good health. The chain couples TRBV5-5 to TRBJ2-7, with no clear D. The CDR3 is CASSLAVLEQYF. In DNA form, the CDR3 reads TGTGCCAGCAGCTTGGCCGTCTTAGAGCAGTACTTC.